This T cell receptor beta chain appears in the sequencing data of a study of blood T cells in healthy people across ages. The CDR3 runs to 15 residues. V shed 10 bases and J shed 2 bases, with 18 bases lying between them. A J-beta primer mix and a sample-barcoded 5' primer were used in a second PCR of roughly 6 to 12 cycles. Template switching added a 12-random-nucleotide identifier to every cDNA molecule. TCRdb independently ran MiXCR on the 5' RACE reads; one entry per CDR3 protein. The sample includes fewer than 1.5 million distinct CDR3 sequences, approximately 42% of them seen just once. Sequenced input: blood. This clonotype originated in a woman aged 18-30 years in good health. The genes are TRBV12-3 or TRBV12-4 and TRBJ2-1, with D unclear. CDR3 in DNA: TGTGCCACCAAAGACGACCTAAAGCCCTACAATGAGCAGTTCTTC. Its protein product is CATKDDLKPYNEQFF.